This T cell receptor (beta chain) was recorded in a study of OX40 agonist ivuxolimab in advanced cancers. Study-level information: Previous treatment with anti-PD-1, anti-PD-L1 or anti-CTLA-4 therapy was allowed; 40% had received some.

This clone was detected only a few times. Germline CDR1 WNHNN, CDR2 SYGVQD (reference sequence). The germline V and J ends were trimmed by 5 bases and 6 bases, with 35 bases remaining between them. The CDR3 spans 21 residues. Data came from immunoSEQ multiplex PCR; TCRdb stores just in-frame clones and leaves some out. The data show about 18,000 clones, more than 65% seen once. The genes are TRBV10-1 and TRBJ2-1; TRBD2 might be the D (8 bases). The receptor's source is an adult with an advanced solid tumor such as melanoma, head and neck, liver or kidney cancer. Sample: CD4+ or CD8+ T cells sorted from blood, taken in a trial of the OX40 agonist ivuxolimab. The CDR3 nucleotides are TGCGCCAGCAGTCCAGGGGGTTATAACCTAGCGGGCGTACCCGGACGCAATGAGCAGTTCTTC. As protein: CASSPGGYNLAGVPGRNEQFF.